Reported below is one TCR beta chain. Its antigen is not identified. 5'RACE template switching built TCR beta cDNA with unique molecular identifiers. No DNA is given; TCRdb re-called the 5' RACE reads and lists each CDR3 protein once. This sample's clone table lists hundreds of thousands of distinct CDR3 sequences. These data belong to a study of T cells expressing NK-cell markers. Overall study findings and caveats: CD8+ T cells in more than five donors included dominant NKG2C+ clonotypes at about 1.0-7.0%. For a handful of donors, these clonotypes were likewise the leading ones in the CD3+CD56-NKG2C+ fraction.

The material sequenced was blood T cells: a sorted CD56 or NKG2C T cell subset, CD4+ or CD8+ T cells, or bulk PBMC T cells (not recorded which). The TCR sequence derives from a woman aged 18-70 years in good health.

The CDR3 spells CASSPSTGWGTGELFF. This chain links TRBV3-1 with TRBJ2-2; TCRdb reports TRBD1, a call that lacks DNA to check it against. The CDR3 is made up of 16 amino acids. CDR1 is LGHDT, CDR2 YNNKEL, per germline (reference sequence).